A selection of T cell receptor beta chains follows, all from one sample in a study of Graves' ophthalmopathy and Graves' hyperthyroidism. TCRdb re-analysed the multiplex PCR reads in MiXCR, keeping a single row per CDR3 protein. The sample records approximately 480,000 distinct CDR3 sequences, roughly 14% being singletons. Sequencing was done on a sample of blood. These TCRs come from a woman aged 25 to 39 with Graves' ophthalmopathy. CDR3s include the opening cysteine and the closing phenylalanine or tryptophan.

>TRBV25-1|TRBJ1-5
CASSEFGEQPQHF
>TRBV15|TRBJ1-1
CATSRSREDNTEAFF
>TRBV11-3|TRBJ2-5
CASSSGPHRETQYF
>TRBV14|TRBJ1-1
CASSETQGYTEAFF
>TRBV19|TRBJ2-4
CASSNVRGGAKNIQYF
>TRBV28|TRBJ1-1
CASSSGPRGIRFGEAFF
>TRBV28|TRBJ1-5
CASSLFWGGQPQHF
>TRBV30|TRBJ1-2
CAWSRDLPGYTF
>TRBV7-8|TRBJ2-2
CASSLRGGGTGELFF
>TRBV24-1|TRBJ2-7
CATSDGTAYTYEQYF
>TRBV6-2/TRBV6-3|TRBJ2-7
CASSYGESEQYF
>TRBV5-1|TRBJ2-7
CASSWGTSGEDEQYF
>TRBV6-2/TRBV6-3|TRBJ2-4
CASSYSDIQYF
>TRBV6-1|TRBJ1-1
CASSGGRGAFF
>TRBV20-1|TRBJ2-5
CSARRLAGDNKETQYF
>TRBV7-3|TRBJ1-1
CASSLKRQGGPNTEAFF
>TRBV13|TRBJ1-2
CASSFQNGRYYGYTF
>TRBV6-1|TRBJ1-2
CASSKQGANGYTF
>TRBV2|TRBJ2-6
CASRVGRPGANVLTF
>TRBV28|TRBJ1-1
CASNRRQGATEAFF
>TRBV6-2/TRBV6-3|TRBJ2-5
CASSPGTSGRRKTQYF
>TRBV28|TRBJ2-7
CASSFPAIGDRSYEQYF
>TRBV28|TRBJ1-6
CASGSGDRTNSPLHF
>TRBV6-9|TRBJ2-4
CASIVLAKNIQYF
>TRBV7-9|TRBJ2-2
CASSPSGTANPKNTGELFF
>TRBV3-1|TRBJ1-2
CASSQPGGYYGYTF
>TRBV15|TRBJ2-5
CATSRVEETQYF
>TRBV4-2|TRBJ1-6
CASSPGQGTSPLHF
>TRBV5-4|TRBJ1-6
CASSLDAGWSPLHF
>TRBV7-3|TRBJ2-5
CASSLRLALATQYF
>TRBV12-3/TRBV12-4|TRBJ1-2
CASSLIRLWTGMYGYTF
>TRBV19|TRBJ1-1
CASSIHGGWTEAFF
>TRBV11-3|TRBJ1-1
CASSLIGQIEAFF
>TRBV12-3/TRBV12-4|TRBJ1-2
CASSSGGGRGNYGYTF
>TRBV6-5|TRBJ1-5
CASSSQADKNQPQHF
>TRBV9|TRBJ1-2
CASSVAGQTNYGYTF
>TRBV20-1|TRBJ2-5
CSARGTIPETQYF
>TRBV5-1|TRBJ2-7
CASSLRRFTNSYEQYF
>TRBV20-1|TRBJ1-1
CSAKQGRTEAFF
>TRBV3-1|TRBJ2-7
CASSQLAGGPREQYF
>TRBV9|TRBJ2-5
CASSVEQAGGETQYF
>TRBV20-1|TRBJ1-5
CSASRRHNQPQHF
>TRBV7-2|TRBJ1-3
CASSLPKGTFGNTIYF
>TRBV6-1|TRBJ1-6
CASSRRQANLAYNSPLHF
>TRBV12-3/TRBV12-4|TRBJ2-7
CASSFGTVHYEQYF
>TRBV6-1|TRBJ1-1
CASSEAESGLAEAFF
>TRBV6-1|TRBJ2-2
CASTTDGGATGELFF
>TRBV15|TRBJ1-1
CATSPDPTYYGTGNMNTEAFF
>TRBV2|TRBJ1-5
CASSEAEFNQPQHF
>TRBV6-5|TRBJ1-1
CASSYPPSTFF
>TRBV5-1|TRBJ2-3
CASSFEGPVTDTQYF
>TRBV30|TRBJ1-1
CAWSVSIRNTEAFF
>TRBV4-1|TRBJ2-7
CASSQENSYEQYF